Given below is one T cell receptor beta chain in context. Its antigen specificity is not known. Base qualities were left out, and no much larger clone turns up one base away. Libraries were built with the immunoSEQ multiplex PCR assay. For the multiplex PCR, a mixture combining 60 forward primers for TCR Vbeta segments and 13 reverse primers for TCR Jbeta segments was used. The CDR3 region of rearranged TCR beta genes was amplified from genomic DNA with a multiplex PCR assay. The Illumina HiSeq System was used to sequence the amplified TCR beta libraries as 87-base-pair reads. The authors' pipeline ran thus. Across the 500 to 850 repertoires, a later analysis counted 80 million or so unique TCR beta chains, around 10 million of which were shared by at least two donors. A nearest-neighbor algorithm error-corrected the raw reads and collapsed the reads into unique sequences, merging closely related sequences to remove PCR and sequencing errors. CDR3 sequences were aligned to IMGT reference sequences to assign V, D and J gene segments. For a sequence to be retained, a match of at least six nucleotides was required to both a V gene segment and a J gene segment. Rearrangements were called productive when the CDR3 lacked stop codons and stayed in frame with V and J; all others were non-productive. Following IMGT convention, CDR3 was defined as the stretch from the second conserved V-encoded cysteine to the conserved J-encoded phenylalanine. The earlier analysis of about 500 of the donors excluded sequences that lacked an unambiguous match to a single V gene segment. An earlier analysis of approximately 590 of the donors called V segments functional above 56.7% productive rearrangements and segregating when the between-donor standard deviation exceeded 5%. A statistical classification framework was built for diagnosing cytomegalovirus status from the catalog of TCR beta chain sequences. In a later analysis, TCR nucleotide sequences were compared against IMGT/GENE-DB human TR gene sequences so that V and J genes could be assigned. The TCRdist pipeline was used in a later analysis to assign CDR3 sequences and most-parsimonious VDJ recombination scenarios. In a later analysis, each TCR beta chain was defined by its CDR3 amino acid sequence together with its V-gene family, and reads without a unique V-gene family were excluded. As a way to deal with suspected cross-contamination and a sequencing artifact, a later analysis dropped approximately 590 nucleotide sequences that were highly shared and had low generation probability. In a later analysis, a clonal expansion index for each public chain was calculated from normalized within-repertoire ranks of inferred template counts. In a later analysis, generation probabilities were computed using a VDJ recombination model fitted to out-of-frame rearrangements, and the results were checked against IGoR. Hypergeometric tests were used in a later analysis to score TCR-TCR, TCR-HLA and TCR-CMV co-occurrence, with a repertoire-size bias correction applied to the TCR pairs. A later analysis estimated false discovery rates by permuting HLA or CMV assignments 20 times. A later analysis grouped co-occurring TCRs with DBSCAN, adding TCRdist sequence similarity when clustering within HLA-allele-positive subsets. Repertoires with fewer than 30,000 or more than 120,000 public chains, plus five repertoires with anomalous nucleotide sharing, were excluded from co-occurrence clustering. As stored in TCRdb, this immuneACCESS dataset retains in-frame rearrangements with V and J assigned. A fraction of the clones does not appear; measured against another copy, unresolved V genes explain less than half of the discrepancy, and the remainder lacks a known reason. V and J calls plus clone size are reproduced from that table; the DNA served to infer D and trimming. A total of some 96,000 clones appear in this sample, 70% to 80% of them only once. The ten largest account for approximately 8% of the sample.

This record belongs to a study of cytomegalovirus exposure and HLA in healthy donors (dated by TCRdb to the late 2010s). Study-level background: According to an earlier analysis of several hundred of the donors, about 180 million T cells yielded over 90 million unique TCR beta sequences and 276 Gb of sequence data. Roughly 300 gigabases of sequencing data and around 85 million unique TCR sequences made up an early release that covered 500 to 700 HLA-typed donors. An earlier analysis of 587 of the donors used high-throughput TCR beta sequencing to judge whether each TCR beta V gene segment behaved as functional or pseudogenic. Donor age, sex, ethnicity and CMV serostatus were compiled together with the repertoire data. Because of strong linkage in the cohort, roughly five DR-DQ haplotypes were treated as single units for association and clustering. In addition to the first cohort of several hundred subjects, a separate validation cohort of approximately 110 different subjects was used. In a later analysis, previously published TCR beta repertoires from 550 to 750 donors were re-analyzed and high-resolution HLA genotyping was added so that TCR occurrence patterns could be studied. HLA typing covered class I and class II loci at four-digit resolution. A later genetic analysis took genome-wide SNP genotypes for about 65% of the roughly 670 donors and used that subset as a discovery cohort. On average, 235,054 unique TCR beta nucleotide sequences were sequenced per donor among about 400 genotyped donors of the cohort, with roughly 18% of those sequences being non-productive. Typing coverage differed by locus: A, B, C, DRB1 and DQB1 were typed in about 629-630 donors, DQA1 in 500 to 550, DPA1 in 600 to 610, and DPB1 in 472. The study aimed to test whether signatures of past pathogen exposure could be identified by cataloging public T cell receptors. The T cell repertoires of some 700 subjects were profiled by immunosequencing and related to cytomegalovirus serostatus. The later analysis used no new phenotypic data to find candidate immune exposures, relying instead on TCR beta sequences and their occurrence across donors. The genetic ancestry cluster associated with self-reported Caucasian donors included around four fifths of the roughly 400 genotyped donors. To predict cytomegalovirus infection status, the study brought together high-throughput TCR immunosequencing, statistical association of individual TCRs with disease status, and machine learning. All discovery cohort repertoires had been generated using a single sequencing platform.

The germline V gene specifies MNHEY as CDR1 and SVGAGI as CDR2. V is cut by 6 bases and J by 5 bases, and the space between the germline ends is 19 bases. Its CDR3 holds 15 amino acids, cysteine through phenylalanine. Left in the record is the CDR3 DNA by itself, 45 bases read in frame from the first base. The paper's findings and limits, for the study overall: Because HLA typing was unavailable for some donors at each locus, only the typed subset was used in association tests. Sequencing depth was assumed to be roughly uniform across donors in the presence/absence analyses, though that assumption may not hold. A group of highly shared sequence variants was considered likely to be a technical artifact of the sequencing pipeline. When HLA alleles, especially DR and DQ, strongly co-occurred, attributing TCR associations to individual alleles was difficult. Three of the identified cytomegalovirus-associated TCR beta chains were confirmed in vitro to be specific for cytomegalovirus antigens. It was suggested by the authors that the approach could potentially be generalized to other disease states and immunological phenotypes. In a later analysis, the rate of TCR association differed among HLA loci, with DRB1 alleles having the most associated TCRs and HLA-C alleles having the fewest. Some IMGT-functional V segments, including TRBV6-2 and TRBV6-3, could not be distinguished by the 87-base-pair reads and were therefore excluded. This cohort had only TCR beta chains sequenced, and the lack of alpha or paired-chain data limited which features could be detected. A further reported finding was that TCR beta sequences accurately predicted the HLA-A and HLA-B alleles for most subjects in the first cohort. In both the original and validation cohorts, the classifier was reported to diagnose cytomegalovirus status with high specificity and sensitivity. A later analysis found that most CMV-associated TCR beta chains appeared HLA-restricted, with HLA associations seemingly driven largely by CMV exposure. A later genetic analysis reported fewer N-insertions in productive TCRs among donors in an Asian-associated ancestry cluster than the approximately 700-donor mean. The study gave a list of under 200 TCR beta chains associated with cytomegalovirus. Compared with equally common non-associated chains, HLA-associated TCR beta chains in a later analysis were more clonally expanded and had lower generation probabilities. In a later genetic analysis, a missense DCLRE1C variant was associated with V-gene and J-gene trimming of TCR beta chains, and the association was replicated in an independent cohort. Broadly in line with IMGT annotations, most TCR beta V segments showed up in productive rearrangements about 90% or about 30% of the time in an earlier analysis of 450 to 600 of the donors. While some public TCRs were present in many individuals, most TCR sequences turned up only very rarely across donors. Linkage disequilibrium might explain the correlated functional status among segregating V segments, but an unknown experimental factor could not be ruled out. Because counts were too low, under 20 rarely observed V segments, including chromosome 9 orphons, were left out of the earlier analysis of 587 of the donors. For the cohort, immune exposure information was limited to CMV serostatus. Specific HLA alleles were associated with 16,951 TCR beta sequences at a false discovery rate of 0.05 in a later analysis. In a later analysis, several top co-occurrence clusters were reported to appear linked to parvovirus B19, influenza, CMV and Epstein-Barr virus.

In total, 600 or so healthy bone marrow donors made up the cohort. Cohort members were all nominally healthy when sampled, although unrecorded immune exposures were likely present. The donor tested CMV seronegative and was one of the 352 seronegative cohort members. A peripheral blood sample was provided by each donor, and peripheral blood mononuclear cells were used for TCR beta sequencing. The Qiagen DNeasy Blood Extraction Kit was used to extract genomic DNA from the blood cell samples. The clonotype was recovered from a female donor in good health and CMV-seronegative. Source material: PBMCs. The chain joins TRBV6-5 to TRBJ1-1; TRBD1 could be the D gene, as 6 bases match. Read as DNA, the sequence is TGTGCCAGCAGGGGGGCAGGGATGTCGGGGACTGAAGCTTTCTTT. Its protein reads: CASRGAGMSGTEAFF.